The 29 T cell receptor beta chains below were found in one sample sequenced in a study of T-cell reconstitution after alpha-beta-depleted transplantation in children. Molecular barcoding with unique molecular identifiers was used for the TCRbeta library. MiXCR, applied by TCRdb to the PCR reads, yields one record per CDR3 protein. The table records hundreds of thousands of distinct CDR3 sequences, around a sixth of them present only once. The specimen comprised PBMCs from the stem cell graft donor, sampled from the stem cell graft. These receptors came from a human donor who donated a stem cell graft to a child with acute myeloid leukemia.

This clonotype occurred once. V and J are TRBV7-9 and TRBJ2-7, with 9 positions matching TRBD1. Germline V lookup: CDR1 SEHNR, CDR2 FQNEAQ (reference sequence). V lost 4 bases and J lost 6; bases outside the gene matches: 10. The CDR3 has 15 amino acids. For the CDR3, the DNA is TGTGCCAGCAGCTGGCTGGGACAGGGAAGGAGCGAGCAGTACTTC. It encodes CASSWLGQGRSEQYF. The entire variable domain, with the rest obtained from reference TRBV7-9 and TRBJ2-7, is as follows: DTGVSQNPRHKITKRGQNVTFRCDPISEHNRLYWYRQTLGQGPEFLTYFQNEAQLEKSRLLSDRFSAERPKGSFSTLEIQRTEQGDSAMYLCASSWLGQGRSEQYFGPGTRLTVT.

The chain carries TRBV20-1 and TRBJ2-5, with 10 bases that match TRBD2. CDR1 and CDR2 from the germline V gene are DFQATT and SNEGSKA (reference sequence). The junction had 18 bases not matched to a gene; V was cut back by 6 bases and J by 2 bases. The CDR3 consists of 18 residues. The CDR3 DNA reads TGCAGTGCCCCCCCCACGGCTCTAGCGGGGGTTCTTCAAGAGACCCAGTACTTC. Translation gives CSAPPTALAGVLQETQYF.

This chain joins TRBV5-1 and TRBJ2-1; 7 bases align to TRBD1. V lost 5 bases, J lost 8 bases, and 7 bases stayed unmatched. The length of the CDR3 is 13 residues. Germline CDR1 SGHRS, CDR2 YFSETQ. CDR3 DNA sequence: TGCGCCAGCAGAGGATACACAGGGGATGAGCAGTTCTTC. Amino acids: CASRGYTGDEQFF.

The J gene is TRBJ1-3, the V gene TRBV3-1, with D unresolved. CDR3 length: 16 residues. Germline V gene sequence: CDR1 LGHDT, CDR2 YNNKEL (reference sequence). Trimming cost V 1 base and J 2 bases, with 12 bases left between them. The CDR3 sequence is CASSQATFETGNTIYF. The CDR3 DNA reads as TGTGCCAGCAGCCAAGCCACCTTTGAGACTGGAAACACCATATATTTT.

At least ten counts were recorded for this clonotype. This rearrangement joins TRBV12-3 or TRBV12-4 to TRBJ1-3; D is undetermined. With 3 bases removed from V and 0 bases from J, the gap between germline ends came to 12 bases. The CDR3 consists of 16 residues. CDR3 protein: CASSFGSPSSGNTIYF. CDR3 DNA: TGTGCCAGCAGTTTCGGGTCCCCCTCCTCTGGAAACACCATATATTTT.

J is TRBJ2-3 and V is TRBV11-2; 15 bases align to TRBD2. V was pared by 4 bases and J by 5 bases, with 4 bases of the junction left unmatched. Germline assignment: CDR1 SGHAT and CDR2 FQNNGV. The CDR3 spans 16 residues. The CDR3 bases are TGTGCCAGCAGCTATGGACTAGCGGGGGGGGGAGATACGCAGTATTTT. Protein product: CASSYGLAGGGDTQYF.

This clonotype was seen ten or more times. The chain couples TRBV20-1 to TRBJ2-5; 9 bases align to TRBD2. Looked up from germline, CDR1 is DFQATT and CDR2 is SNEGSKA (reference sequence). The CDR3 runs 13 residues. Trimming at V came to 6 bases and at J to 4 bases, leaving 6 bases not matched to a gene. CDR3: CSAPAGGGETQYF. CDR3 DNA: TGCAGTGCCCCAGCGGGGGGTGGAGAGACCCAGTACTTC.

The V gene is TRBV6-4, the J gene TRBJ2-3; unclear D gene. The CDR3 has 13 amino acids. Trimming shortened V by 7 bases and J by 0 bases, and 8 bases separated the two germline ends. The V gene's germline CDR1 is MRHNA and CDR2 SNTAGT. The CDR3 region is CASKRESTDTQYF. The CDR3, as DNA: TGTGCCAGCAAGCGAGAGAGCACAGATACGCAGTATTTT.

The chain carries TRBV30 and TRBJ2-1; 11 nucleotides match TRBD1. The V gene's germline CDR1 is GTSNPN and CDR2 SVGIG (reference sequence). There are 14 residues in the CDR3. Unmatched junction bases numbered 4, after V lost 2 bases and J lost 7 bases. In DNA form, the CDR3 reads TGTGCCTGGAGTAGGCGGGACAGGGGGAATGAGCAGTTCTTC. It translates to CAWSRRDRGNEQFF. The full variable domain, its missing parts supplied by reference TRBV30 and TRBJ2-1, is SQTIHQWPATLVQPVGSPLSLECTVEGTSNPNLYWYRQAAGRGLQLLFYSVGIGQISSEVPQNLSASRPQDRQFILSSKKLLLSDSGFYLCAWSRRDRGNEQFFGPGTRLTVL.

This clonotype was recorded at least ten times. V is TRBV13 and J is TRBJ2-7; perhaps TRBD1 as D (6 bases). V was cut by 4 bases and J by 0 bases, with 10 bases left in between. Germline assignment: CDR1 PRHDT and CDR2 FYEKMQ (reference sequence). This CDR3 has 14 amino acids. This CDR3 is CASSSGHPSYEQYF. CDR3 bases: TGTGCCAGCAGCTCGGGACACCCCTCCTACGAGCAGTACTTC.

J is TRBJ2-7 and V is TRBV21-1; the DNA was not used to check the table's D call, TRBD1. TRBV21-1 is recorded as a pseudogene. The CDR3 loop spans 15 amino acids. CDR3 DNA sequence: TGTGCCAGCAGCAAAATGGGGACAGAAAGCAACGAGCAGTACTTC. It specifies CASSKMGTESNEQYF.

Only a few counts were recorded for this clonotype. DNA for the CDR3: TGTGCCAGCTCCAACGGGCCGTTGGGGCACGAGCAGTACTTC. Encoded protein: CASSNGPLGHEQYF. The J gene is TRBJ2-7, the V gene TRBV12-3 or TRBV12-4; D perhaps matches TRBD1 (5 bases). Trimming took off 8 bases at V and 5 bases at J, with 19 bases between the two ends. The CDR3 is 14 residues long.

There are many counts of this clonotype. The chain links TRBV29-1 to TRBJ2-2; 8 nucleotides line up with TRBD2. CDR1 is SQVTM and CDR2 is ANQGSEA in the germline V gene. The CDR3 contains 14 residues. J lost 4 bases, V lost 6 bases, and 7 bases had no gene match. CDR3 sequence: CSVLGLAFTGELFF. For the CDR3, the DNA is TGCAGCGTCCTCGGACTAGCATTCACCGGGGAGCTGTTTTTT.

This sequence joins TRBV7-9 and TRBJ1-5, with a tentative D call TRBD1 (6 bases). V dropped 5 bases and J dropped 7 bases, with 15 bases sitting between them. The CDR3 contains 14 residues. The V gene's germline CDR1 is SEHNR and CDR2 FQNEAQ (reference sequence). The CDR3, as DNA: TGTGCCAGCAGCCCCGTAACAGGGAGCCAGCCCCAGCATTTT. Translating it yields CASSPVTGSQPQHF.

The chain has TRBV7-2 and TRBJ2-3, with a weak D call TRBD1 (7 bases). The V gene's germline CDR1 is SGHTA and CDR2 FQGNSA. The CDR3 totals 17 residues. The V gene lost 2 bases and the J gene lost 4 bases, with 19 bases spanning the gap. The CDR3 here is CASSLYGGNRGADTQYF. CDR3 sequence (DNA): TGTGCCAGCAGCTTATATGGGGGGAACAGGGGTGCAGATACGCAGTATTTT.

A remark on this clonotype: A much larger clone lies one base from this, so it may be a read error. V is TRBV10-3 and J is TRBJ2-7; no definite D call. The CDR3 totals 14 residues. Per the germline V gene, CDR1 is ENHRY and CDR2 is SYGVKD. The V and J ends lost 0 bases and 3 bases respectively, with 9 bases between them. CDR3 nucleotides: TGTGCCATCAGTGAGTCCAGGTCAGACTACGAGCAGTACTTC. Protein product: CAISESRSDYEQYF.

This clonotype was observed many times. V and J are TRBV6-1 and TRBJ1-3, with D unresolved. Germline V gene sequence: CDR1 MNHNS, CDR2 SASEGT. This CDR3 region has 14 residues. V lost 5 bases, J lost 2 bases, and 10 bases lay in between. The DNA for the CDR3 is TGTGCCAGCAGTACGAGTGTACCTGGAAACACCATATATTTT. Translated, it gives CASSTSVPGNTIYF.

The chain employs TRBV20-1 and TRBJ2-1; 13 bases map to TRBD2. Germline loops: CDR1 DFQATT, CDR2 SNEGSKA (reference sequence). J was trimmed by 8 bases and V by 2 bases; bases with no gene match: 9. CDR3 length: 16 residues. The CDR3 region is CSARSTWTSGGDEQFF. The CDR3 DNA reads TGCAGTGCTAGATCCACCTGGACTAGCGGGGGCGATGAGCAGTTCTTC.

This clonotype was counted many times. The chain uses TRBV12-3 or TRBV12-4 and TRBJ1-2; 7 nucleotides line up with TRBD1. The V gene end was trimmed by 5 bases and the J gene end by 2 bases; junction bases not matched to a gene: 8. This CDR3 is 15 amino acids long. The CDR3 DNA reads TGTGCCAGCAGTCCCAGGACAGGAATCAACTATGGCTACACCTTC. Its protein product is CASSPRTGINYGYTF.

The chain carries TRBV20-1 and TRBJ2-2, with a possible D match to TRBD1 (5 bases). This CDR3 contains 15 residues. Germline CDR1 is DFQATT and CDR2 is SNEGSKA (reference sequence). V lost 5 bases, J lost 5 bases, and 18 bases lay in between. In DNA form, the CDR3 reads TGCAGTGCTCTTGGGGCCACATCCTCTACCGGGGAGCTGTTTTTT. Protein product: CSALGATSSTGELFF.

This clonotype was detected ten times or more. The chain carries TRBV10-3 and TRBJ2-7; D ambiguous. The CDR3 runs to 12 residues. V gave up 3 bases and J gave up 2 bases, with 5 bases separating them. Germline V gene data show CDR1 as ENHRY and CDR2 as SYGVKD. The CDR3 loop is CAISDTAYEQYV. DNA of the CDR3: TGTGCCATCAGTGACACAGCCTACGAGCAGTACGTC.

This clonotype was seen only a few times. Here the CDR3 DNA reads TGTGCCAGCAGCTTAGTAAGGGGTAGTGGCAGGGGGCAAGAGACCCAGTACTTC. Encoded protein: CASSLVRGSGRGQETQYF. V usage is TRBV11-2 and J usage is TRBJ2-5, with TRBD1 matching over 7 bases. This CDR3 spans 18 amino acids. The J segment lost 2 bases and the V segment lost 1 base, leaving 13 bases of the junction unmatched. Germline assignment: CDR1 SGHAT and CDR2 FQNNGV.

This sequence joins TRBV27 and TRBJ1-2; no definite D call. Germline CDR1 is MNHEY and CDR2 is SMNVEV (reference sequence). The CDR3 is 15 amino acids. V lost 1 base and J 3 bases, leaving 12 bases between the germline ends. The CDR3 DNA reads TGTGCCAGCAGTTTATTTGGGGATAAGGACTATGGCTACACCTTC. Protein: CASSLFGDKDYGYTF.

As to this clonotype: A much larger clone differs by one base, so this may be a read error. The V gene is TRBV20-1, the J gene TRBJ1-5; a weak D match, TRBD1 (6 bases). Per the germline V gene, CDR1 is DFQATT and CDR2 is SNEGSKA (reference sequence). This CDR3 is built from 14 residues. The CDR3 coding sequence is TGCCGTGCTAGAGGGGGGCGAGGCAATCAGCCCCAGCATTTT. Its protein is CRARGGRGNQPQHF.

This chain links TRBV4-3 with TRBJ1-1; 9 nucleotides match TRBD1. The CDR3 loop spans 15 amino acids. V lost 4 bases and J lost 4; bases outside the gene matches: 7. Germline lookup yields CDR1 LGHNA and CDR2 YSLEER. The CDR3 DNA reads as TGCGCCAGCAGCCTCAAACAGGGGGCAAGCACTGAAGCTTTCTTT. Its protein product is CASSLKQGASTEAFF.

This clonotype was observed at least ten times. The V gene is TRBV5-4, the J gene TRBJ2-7; TRBD1 matches 8 bases. J gave up 7 bases and V 3 bases, and 9 bases lay outside the gene matches. This CDR3 has 14 residues. Germline V gene lookup returns CDR1 SGHNT and CDR2 YYREEE (reference sequence). The CDR3 sequence is CASSSGQAYGEQYV. Here the CDR3 DNA reads TGTGCCAGCAGCTCGGGACAGGCCTATGGAGAGCAGTACGTC.

This clonotype was observed a handful of times. The V call is TRBV12-3 or TRBV12-4, the J call TRBJ2-5; 7 nucleotides match TRBD2. V trimming: 6 bases; J trimming: 3 bases; junction bases outside the gene matches: 13. This CDR3 spans 16 amino acids. CDR3 DNA sequence: TGTGCCAGCAGCCCCTGGGGCGGGGGAGCGAAAGAGACCCAGTACTTC. Its translation is CASSPWGGGAKETQYF.

The genes are TRBV20-1 and TRBJ2-1; possibly TRBD1 or TRBD2 for D (5 bases each). The CDR3 totals 15 residues. The germline V and J ends were trimmed by 3 bases and 0 bases, with 12 bases remaining between them. CDR1 and CDR2 from the germline V gene are DFQATT and SNEGSKA (reference sequence). CDR3 region: CSASRDASSYNEQFF. CDR3 DNA: TGCAGTGCTAGCCGGGACGCGAGCTCCTACAATGAGCAGTTCTTC.

This chain joins TRBV6-1 and TRBJ2-3; 8 bases map to TRBD2. Germline V gene data show CDR1 as MNHNS and CDR2 as SASEGT. V lost 7 bases to trimming and J lost 6 bases; unmatched junction nucleotides: 15. This CDR3 has 16 residues. The CDR3 loop is CASTPTGGGFTDTQYF. In DNA, the CDR3 is TGTGCCAGCACCCCGACTGGCGGGGGGTTCACGGATACGCAGTATTTT.